This T cell receptor (beta chain) came from a study of cytomegalovirus exposure and HLA in healthy donors. Study-level findings and limits: Later analysis identified a missense DCLRE1C variant that was linked to TCR beta V- and J-gene trimming.

On this clone itself: The antigen is unknown.

Primers for the PCR totalled 60 Vbeta and 13 Jbeta. Produced via immunoSEQ multiplex PCR; TCRdb's table is partial and in-frame only. The data show roughly 160,000 clones, roughly 84% seen once. Trimming pared 1 base from V and 6 bases from J, leaving 7 bases between. This CDR3 contains 13 residues. Germline lookup yields CDR1 KGHSH and CDR2 LQKENI. This receptor was obtained from a young man in good health and CMV-seropositive. This chain uses TRBV18 with TRBJ2-1; possible D gene TRBD2, 5 bases. Material: PBMCs. The CDR3 DNA is TGTGCCAGCTCACCACGCGGGCTCAATGAGCAGTTCTTC. Amino acid sequence: CASSPRGLNEQFF.